These 21 T cell receptor beta chains share one sample of origin, sequenced in a study of OX40 agonist ivuxolimab in advanced cancers. Sequenced by immunoSEQ multiplex PCR; TCRdb stores in-frame clones only, minus some. The sample yields more than 35,000 clones, 78% seen once. The starting material was CD4+ or CD8+ T cells sorted from blood, obtained in a trial of the OX40 agonist ivuxolimab. The receptors come from an adult with an advanced solid tumor such as melanoma, head and neck, liver or kidney cancer.

This chain connects TRBV12-5 to TRBJ2-3; tentatively, D is TRBD2 (5 bases). V gave up 4 bases and J gave up 8 bases, with 10 bases separating them. The germline CDR1 and CDR2 sequences are LGHNT and FRNRAP. There are 12 residues in the CDR3. CDR3 sequence (DNA): TGTGCTAGTGGTTCCCCCGCGGGTACGCAGTATTTT. Translated, it gives CASGSPAGTQYF.

The V call is TRBV18, the J call TRBJ1-2, with D possibly being TRBD1 (6 bases). Trimming cost V 0 bases and J 8 bases, with 10 bases left between them. The CDR3 runs to 13 residues. Germline lookup yields CDR1 KGHSH and CDR2 LQKENI. The CDR3 DNA reads TGTGCCAGCTCACCACCCCCAGGGACAGGCTACACCTTC. As protein: CASSPPPGTGYTF.

J is TRBJ2-3 and V is TRBV7-9, with 11 bases that match TRBD2. The germline CDR1 and CDR2 sequences are SEHNR and FQNEAQ (reference sequence). V dropped 5 bases and J dropped 4; count of bases not matched to a gene: 5. This CDR3 region has 15 residues. Written as DNA, the CDR3 is TGTGCCAGCAGCGAACTAGCGGGAGTGGCAGATACGCAGTATTTT. Residues: CASSELAGVADTQYF.

This CDR3 is CASSESGYSYGYTF. CDR3 coding DNA: TGTGCCAGCAGTGAATCTGGGTACAGCTATGGCTACACCTTC. The rearrangement uses TRBV25-1 and TRBJ1-2; no definite D call. CDR1 is MGHDK, CDR2 SYGVNS, per germline. The V gene lost 1 base and the J gene lost 4 bases, with 10 bases spanning the gap. The length of the CDR3 is 14 residues.

The V and J genes are TRBV11-3 and TRBJ2-7; 12 bases match TRBD2. With 6 bases clipped from V and 1 base from J, the junction kept 4 bases outside the gene matches. CDR1 is SGHNT, CDR2 YENEEA, per germline. This CDR3 spans 15 amino acids. In nucleotides, the CDR3 is TGTGCCAGCAGTTTCACTAGCGGGGGGTCCTACGAGCAGTACTTC. Its translation is CASSFTSGGSYEQYF. The full variable domain, its missing parts supplied by reference TRBV11-3 and TRBJ2-7, is EAGVVQSPRYKIIEKKQPVAFWCNPISGHNTLYWYLQNLGQGPELLIRYENEEAVDDSQLPKDRFSAERLKGVDSTLKIQPAELGDSAVYLCASSFTSGGSYEQYFGPGTRLTVT.

The table lists this clone with a count of one. J is TRBJ2-3 and V is TRBV5-1; D tentatively reads TRBD1 or TRBD2 (6 bases each). Per germline, CDR1 SGHRS and CDR2 YFSETQ. The CDR3 spans 18 residues. The V and J ends lost 0 bases and 2 bases respectively, with 19 bases between them. The CDR3: CASSLEGGLAGYTDTQYF. Here the CDR3 DNA reads TGCGCCAGCAGCTTGGAGGGGGGCTTGGCGGGTTACACAGATACGCAGTATTTT.

V gene TRBV28 combines with J gene TRBJ1-5; D is possibly TRBD1 (5 bases). The CDR3 has 12 residues. Germline V gene lookup returns CDR1 MDHEN and CDR2 SYDVKM. V was cut by 8 bases and J by 0 bases, with 5 bases left in between. This chain's CDR3 is CASQGSNQPQHF. The DNA for the CDR3 is TGTGCCAGCCAGGGTAGCAATCAGCCCCAGCATTTT.

This chain links TRBV7-9 with TRBJ1-5; D perhaps matches TRBD1 (5 bases). Trimming took 2 bases from V and 0 from J, leaving 8 bases between them. Per germline, CDR1 SEHNR and CDR2 FQNEAQ (reference sequence). This CDR3 comprises 15 residues. The CDR3 is CASSLTGDSNQPQHF. CDR3 DNA sequence: TGTGCCAGCAGCTTAACAGGCGATAGCAATCAGCCCCAGCATTTT.

The V call is TRBV30, the J call TRBJ2-7; 7 bases align to TRBD2. CDR1 is GTSNPN and CDR2 is SVGIG in the germline V gene (reference sequence). This CDR3 has 14 amino acids. Trimming cost V 4 bases and J 4 bases; bases outside gene matches: 10. Written as DNA, the CDR3 is TGTGCCTGGACGGGACTAACTACTAATTACGAGCAGTACTTC. Encoded protein: CAWTGLTTNYEQYF.

V is TRBV10-3 and J is TRBJ2-1; D might be TRBD2 (6 bases). In germline, CDR1 is ENHRY, CDR2 SYGVKD. The ends were cut back, 3 bases at V and 9 bases at J, with 12 bases in the middle. The CDR3 totals 13 residues. The CDR3 spells CAISDGGSGEQFF. The CDR3 nucleotides are TGTGCCATCAGTGATGGGGGTAGCGGTGAGCAGTTCTTC.

This clone is labeled as medium-sized. The same CDR3 can be traced to other DNA sequences in this sample. The V gene is TRBV19, the J gene TRBJ2-1, with TRBD2 identical over 8 bases. The CDR3 extends over 13 amino acids. The V and J ends lost 7 bases and 4 bases, in that order; junction bases with no gene match: 3. Germline lookup yields CDR1 LNHDA and CDR2 SQIVND (reference sequence). CDR3 nucleotides: TGTGCCAGTAAGGGACTAGTATACAATGAGCAGTTCTTC. Translated: CASKGLVYNEQFF.

Worth noting for this clone: The same CDR3 can be traced to other DNA sequences in this sample. The chain uses TRBV28 and TRBJ1-4; tentative D call: TRBD1 (6 bases). The CDR3 length is 15 residues. Trimming removed 5 bases from V and 0 bases from J, with 10 bases in between. In germline, CDR1 is MDHEN, CDR2 SYDVKM. The CDR3 reads CASSLGGSTNEKLFF. In nucleotides, the CDR3 is TGTGCCAGCAGTCTTGGGGGCTCAACTAATGAAAAACTGTTTTTT.

The genes are TRBV6-1 and TRBJ2-5, with D possibly matching TRBD2 (6 bases). The CDR3 contains 13 residues. Per germline, CDR1 MNHNS and CDR2 SASEGT. Between the trimmed V and J ends, which lost 2 bases and 4 bases, there was a span of 8 bases. The CDR3 DNA reads as TGTGCCAGCAGTGAATGGGGAGGAGAGACCCAGTACTTC. Encoded protein: CASSEWGGETQYF.

Comment on this clone: The sample contains more than one DNA sequence encoding this CDR3. The chain recombines TRBV28 with TRBJ2-3, with 8 positions matching TRBD2. The CDR3 consists of 15 residues. Looked up from germline, CDR1 is MDHEN and CDR2 is SYDVKM. Trimming took 6 bases from V and 5 from J; bases not matched to a gene: 10. The CDR3 sequence is CASSPLSGGEDTQYF. CDR3 nucleotides: TGTGCCAGCAGCCCCCTGAGCGGGGGCGAAGATACGCAGTATTTT.

This rearrangement joins TRBV5-1 to TRBJ2-1; the D gene could be TRBD1 or TRBD2 (6 bases each). V gave up 3 bases and J gave up 0 bases, with 13 bases separating them. There are 16 residues in the CDR3. Germline V gene data show CDR1 as SGHRS and CDR2 as YFSETQ. The CDR3 coding sequence is TGCGCCAGCAGCTGGCCGGGGGCTAGCTCCTACAATGAGCAGTTCTTC. This sequence encodes CASSWPGASSYNEQFF. The full variable domain, rest sourced from reference TRBV5-1 and TRBJ2-1, is KAGVTQTPRYLIKTRGQQVTLSCSPISGHRSVSWYQQTPGQGLQFLFEYFSETQRNKGNFPGRFSGRQFSNSRSEMNVSTLELGDSALYLCASSWPGASSYNEQFFGPGTRLTVL.

The chain uses TRBV7-8 and TRBJ2-2, with D tentatively TRBD1 (5 bases). Trimming left V 1 base short and J 1 base short, with 7 bases between. In germline, CDR1 is SGHVS, CDR2 FQNEAQ. CDR3 length: 15 amino acids. The CDR3 here is CASSLDQGNTGELFF. The DNA for the CDR3 is TGTGCCAGCAGCTTAGACCAGGGGAACACCGGGGAGCTGTTTTTT. Using reference TRBV7-8 and TRBJ2-2 for the parts outside the CDR3, the full variable domain is GAGVSQSPRYKVAKRGQDVALRCDPISGHVSLFWYQQALGQGPEFLTYFQNEAQLDKSGLPSDRFFAERPEGSVSTLKIQRTQQEDSAVYLCASSLDQGNTGELFFGEGSRLTVL.

The V and J genes are TRBV18 and TRBJ1-2; 7 positions agree with TRBD1. V was pared by 3 bases and J by 3 bases, with 4 bases of the junction left unmatched. Germline CDR1 reads KGHSH; CDR2 reads LQKENI. The CDR3 is 14 amino acids. This CDR3 reads CASSPNTGDYGYTF. The CDR3 nucleotides read TGTGCCAGCTCACCCAATACAGGGGACTATGGCTACACCTTC.

This chain links TRBV20-1 with TRBJ2-7; D not certain. The ends were cut back, 1 base at V and 1 base at J, with 2 bases in the middle. Germline CDR1 and CDR2: DFQATT and SNEGSKA (reference sequence). CDR3 length: 11 amino acids. CDR3 nucleotide sequence: TGCAGTGCTAGAGCGTCCTACGAGCAGTACTTC. Its translation: CSARASYEQYF.

The chain recombines TRBV18 with TRBJ2-1; the match to TRBD2 covers 8 bases. Germline loops: CDR1 KGHSH, CDR2 LQKENI. Trimming at V came to 6 bases and at J to 3 bases, leaving 7 bases not matched to a gene. The CDR3 extends over 15 amino acids. CDR3 in DNA: TGTGCCAGCTCTCCCCCCGCGGGGGGCTACAATGAGCAGTTCTTC. Protein: CASSPPAGGYNEQFF. The whole variable domain, remainder taken from reference TRBV18 and TRBJ2-1, is NAGVMQNPRHLVRRRGQEARLRCSPMKGHSHVYWYRQLPEEGLKFMVYLQKENIIDESGMPKERFSAEFPKEGPSILRIQQVVRGDSAAYFCASSPPAGGYNEQFFGPGTRLTVL.

The chain uses TRBV29-1 and TRBJ1-1; TRBD1 is a possible D gene (5 bases). The germline V gene encodes CDR1 SQVTM and CDR2 ANQGSEA. CDR3 length equals 13 residues. V gave up 4 bases and J gave up 0 bases, with 9 bases separating them. The CDR3 loop is CSVVGHLNTEAFF. The CDR3 nucleotides read TGCAGCGTTGTAGGACACTTGAACACTGAAGCTTTCTTT.

V and J are TRBV19 and TRBJ2-7; 8 bases agree with TRBD2. The CDR3 is made up of 14 amino acids. Germline assignment: CDR1 LNHDA and CDR2 SQIVND (reference sequence). V dropped 5 bases and J dropped 6; count of bases not matched to a gene: 9. CDR3 nucleotide sequence: TGTGCCAGTAGTCCTAGGACTAGCAGTGGCGAGCAGTACTTC. Protein sequence: CASSPRTSSGEQYF.